This passage covers 32 T cell receptor beta chains from one sample sequenced in a study of CD8 T cells in Susac syndrome. With random hexamers, reverse transcription was performed on roughly 0.45 to 1 ug of RNA. TCRdb reprocessed the immunoSEQ multiplex PCR reads with MiXCR, giving one entry per CDR3 protein. The data contain about 80,000 distinct CDR3 sequences, 90% to 97% of them singletons. What was sequenced was CD8+ T cells from PBMCs. All receptors come from a human donor with Susac syndrome.

This chain connects TRBV27 to TRBJ1-1, with D unresolved. The ends were cut back, 2 bases at V and 0 bases at J, with 10 bases in the middle. The CDR3 contains 15 residues. CDR1 and CDR2 (germline): MNHEY, SMNVEV (reference sequence). CDR3 coding DNA: TGTGCCAGCAGTTTAGCGGCCAGCATGAACACTGAAGCTTTCTTT. Translation gives CASSLAASMNTEAFF.

The V gene is TRBV15, the J gene TRBJ1-2, with TRBD1 as a possible D gene (6 bases). Per the germline V gene, CDR1 is LNHNV and CDR2 is YYDKDF (reference sequence). Between the trimmed V and J ends, which lost 6 bases and 8 bases, there was a span of 22 bases. The CDR3 runs 15 residues. CDR3 DNA sequence: TGTGCCACCAGTAGACCCATCGACAGGCAGGAAGGCTACACCTTC. Its protein product is CATSRPIDRQEGYTF.

The chain has TRBV11-1 and TRBJ2-5; the match to TRBD2 covers 13 bases. Germline CDR1 and CDR2: SGHAT and FQDESV (reference sequence). Trimming removed 7 bases from V and 0 bases from J; junction bases left unmatched: 29. This CDR3 spans 24 amino acids. CDR3 protein: CASTKGYGSWTSGGLSNHQETQYF. CDR3 DNA sequence: TGTGCCAGCACCAAGGGGTACGGCAGTTGGACTAGCGGGGGACTTAGCAATCACCAAGAGACCCAGTACTTC.

The chain has TRBV5-6 and TRBJ2-5; 8 nucleotides match TRBD1. Germline V CDR1 and CDR2: SGHDT, YYEEEE. V was clipped by 5 bases and J by 7 bases; unmatched bases: 7. This CDR3 spans 13 amino acids. CDR3 coding DNA: TGTGCCAGCAGTTCCGGGACAGGCGGGACCCAGTACTTC. This codes for CASSSGTGGTQYF.

The genes are TRBV19 and TRBJ1-2; tentative D call: TRBD1 (5 bases). The V gene lost 5 bases and the J gene lost 2 bases, with 9 bases spanning the gap. CDR3 length: 13 residues. The germline V gene has CDR1 LNHDA and CDR2 SQIVND (reference sequence). This CDR3 reads CASSSTVNYGYTF. The CDR3 region has the DNA TGTGCCAGTAGTTCGACAGTCAACTATGGCTACACCTTC.

The chain joins TRBV29-1 to TRBJ2-1; 11 nucleotides align to TRBD2. Germline values: CDR1 SQVTM, CDR2 ANQGSEA. The CDR3 length is 14 residues. With V trimmed by 8 bases and J by 2 bases, 5 bases remained unmatched. CDR3 in DNA: TGCAGCCCGGGACTAGCGGCTACCTACAATGAGCAGTTCTTC. Translation gives CSPGLAATYNEQFF.

The chain recombines TRBV20-1 with TRBJ2-7; 8 nucleotides align to TRBD2. Trimming at V came to 0 bases and at J to 5 bases, leaving 12 bases not matched to a gene. Germline V CDR1 and CDR2: DFQATT, SNEGSKA (reference sequence). The CDR3 is 16 amino acids. This chain's CDR3 is CSARDLESGSRNEQYF. The CDR3 coding sequence is TGCAGTGCTAGAGATCTTGAAAGCGGGAGCAGGAACGAGCAGTACTTC.

V usage is TRBV7-9 and J usage is TRBJ1-1, with D uncertain. CDR1 is SEHNR and CDR2 is FQNEAQ in the germline V gene (reference sequence). The CDR3 is made up of 12 amino acids. The ends were cut back, 1 base at V and 12 bases at J, with 12 bases in the middle. This CDR3 is CASSLGVQLTFF. Here the CDR3 DNA reads TGTGCCAGCAGCTTAGGGGTACAGCTTACTTTCTTT.

The chain recombines TRBV4-3 with TRBJ1-2; weak D call: TRBD1 (5 bases). Germline CDR1 reads LGHNA; CDR2 reads YSLEER. Trimming shortened V by 0 bases and J by 8 bases, and 16 bases separated the two germline ends. The CDR3 sequence is 15 residues long. The CDR3 here is CASSQDSGGIGGYTF. The DNA of the CDR3 is TGCGCCAGCAGCCAAGATTCGGGGGGGATAGGCGGCTACACCTTC.

The J gene is TRBJ2-2, the V gene TRBV5-4; a possible D gene is TRBD1 (6 bases). V shed 3 bases and J shed 1 base, with 10 bases lying between them. The germline gives CDR1 SGHNT, CDR2 YYREEE (reference sequence). The CDR3 covers 15 residues. CDR3 sequence (DNA): TGTGCCAGCAGCTCGGGACATCGGAACACCGGGGAGCTGTTTTTT. It is translated as CASSSGHRNTGELFF.

This sequence joins TRBV20-1 and TRBJ2-1, with 8 bases matching TRBD2. CDR3 length: 14 amino acids. Per germline, CDR1 DFQATT and CDR2 SNEGSKA (reference sequence). Trimming removed 3 bases from V and 3 bases from J; junction bases left unmatched: 4. In nucleotides, the CDR3 is TGCAGTGCTAGGGGGCGGGAGGACTACAATGAGCAGTTCTTC. The encoded protein is CSARGREDYNEQFF.

This chain uses TRBV4-3 with TRBJ1-2; TRBD1 might be the D (6 bases). V was shortened by 0 bases and J by 7 bases, with 15 bases between the two germline ends. CDR1 LGHNA and CDR2 YSLEER come from the germline V gene. CDR3 length equals 15 residues. In nucleotides, the CDR3 is TGCGCCAGCAGCCAAGACCCAGGGGAAAGGAGTGGCTACACCTTC. It specifies CASSQDPGERSGYTF.

The chain carries TRBV28 and TRBJ1-1; D unresolved. Germline CDR1 and CDR2: MDHEN and SYDVKM. This CDR3 contains 14 residues. Trimming shortened V by 5 bases and J by 1 base, and 11 bases separated the two germline ends. CDR3 sequence reads: CASSAATPNTEAFF. CDR3 DNA sequence: TGTGCCAGCAGTGCGGCCACTCCGAACACTGAAGCTTTCTTT.

The rearrangement uses TRBV3-1 and TRBJ1-2; D unresolved. The ends were cut back, 4 bases at V and 2 bases at J, with 11 bases in the middle. CDR1 is LGHDT, CDR2 YNNKEL, per germline (reference sequence). CDR3 length: 14 residues. CDR3 in amino acids: CASSRTGRNYGYTF. DNA of the CDR3: TGTGCCAGCAGCCGCACCGGACGGAACTATGGCTACACCTTC.

The chain employs TRBV15 and TRBJ2-3, with D perhaps matching TRBD1 (5 bases). CDR1 is LNHNV and CDR2 is YYDKDF in the germline V gene (reference sequence). With 4 bases removed from V and 0 bases from J, the gap between germline ends came to 20 bases. This CDR3 has 18 amino acids. As DNA, the CDR3 is TGTGCCACCAGCACTACCAACTTCCAGGGAAAGAGCACAGATACGCAGTATTTT. It yields the protein CATSTTNFQGKSTDTQYF.

The chain is built from TRBV14 and TRBJ2-1; TRBD2 agrees at 7 bases. Germline lookup yields CDR1 SGHDN and CDR2 FVKESK. CDR3 length: 18 residues. After removal of 2 bases from V and 6 bases from J, the junction contained 16 bases not matched to a gene. The CDR3 is CASSQPARLAGVLNEQFF. CDR3 nucleotide sequence: TGTGCCAGCAGCCAACCGGCCCGACTCGCGGGAGTTCTCAATGAGCAGTTCTTC.

The rearrangement uses TRBV4-1 and TRBJ2-1, with unresolved D. The CDR3 covers 14 residues. CDR1 and CDR2 (germline): MGHRA, YSYEKL. The V end was cut by 0 bases, the J end by 8 bases, with 11 bases between. The chain's CDR3 is CASSQDQGDDEQFF. CDR3 coding DNA: TGCGCCAGCAGCCAAGATCAAGGAGACGATGAGCAGTTCTTC.

The chain joins TRBV9 to TRBJ2-5, with TRBD2 identical over 13 bases. This CDR3 has 16 amino acids. CDR1 and CDR2 (germline): SGDLS, YYNGEE. V lost 3 bases to trimming and J lost 4 bases; unmatched junction nucleotides: 6. The CDR3: CASSELAGGPRETQYF. The CDR3 nucleotides are TGTGCCAGCAGCGAACTAGCGGGGGGGCCGCGAGAGACCCAGTACTTC.

The genes are TRBV4-1 and TRBJ1-1; unclear D gene. Germline CDR1 is MGHRA and CDR2 is YSYEKL. The V end lost 0 bases, the J end lost 6 bases, and 8 bases lay between the germline ends. The CDR3 extends over 13 amino acids. The CDR3 is CASSQDPSPEAFF. As DNA, the CDR3 is TGCGCCAGCAGCCAAGATCCGTCACCTGAAGCTTTCTTT.

The chain has TRBV29-1 and TRBJ1-2; no clear D. The CDR3 consists of 13 residues. Trimming removed 1 base from V and 4 bases from J, with 10 bases in between. Germline-derived CDR1 and CDR2 are SQVTM and ANQGSEA. The CDR3: CSVEGPVTYGYTF. The CDR3 region has the DNA TGCAGCGTTGAAGGCCCGGTGACCTATGGCTACACCTTC.

J is TRBJ1-2 and V is TRBV2; TRBD1 might be the D (6 bases). Trimming cost V 2 bases and J 0 bases, with 16 bases left between them. The CDR3 spans 17 residues. Germline loops: CDR1 SNHLY, CDR2 FYNNEI. The CDR3, as DNA: TGTGCCAGCAGTGAATGGCGGGGGGGGCAAGCTAACTATGGCTACACCTTC. Translated: CASSEWRGGQANYGYTF.

V is TRBV20-1 and J is TRBJ1-2, with 7 bases identical to TRBD1. The CDR3 has 15 residues. Germline CDR1 reads DFQATT; CDR2 reads SNEGSKA (reference sequence). V shed 3 bases and J 3 bases; nucleotides not matched to a gene: 10. CDR3: CSARRNRQGYYGYTF. For the CDR3, the DNA is TGCAGTGCTAGGCGGAACCGACAGGGCTACTATGGCTACACCTTC.

This chain joins TRBV9 and TRBJ1-2; 7 bases align to TRBD1. This CDR3 comprises 12 residues. The trim removed 4 bases at V and 7 bases at J, leaving 4 bases unmatched. The germline CDR1 and CDR2 sequences are SGDLS and YYNGEE. CDR3 sequence: CASSQNRGGYTF. Written as DNA, the CDR3 is TGTGCCAGCAGCCAAAACAGGGGTGGCTACACCTTC. The full variable domain, its missing parts supplied by reference TRBV9 and TRBJ1-2, is DSGVTQTPKHLITATGQRVTLRCSPRSGDLSVYWYQQSLDQGLQFLIQYYNGEERAKGNILERFSAQQFPDLHSELNLSSLELGDSALYFCASSQNRGGYTFGSGTRLTVV.

The chain recombines TRBV29-1 with TRBJ1-2; 12 bases are shared with TRBD1. Unmatched junction bases numbered 8, after V lost 7 bases and J lost 8 bases. Per the germline V gene, CDR1 is SQVTM and CDR2 is ANQGSEA. CDR3 length equals 13 residues. The CDR3 loop is CSAEGQGAIGYTF. The CDR3 DNA reads TGCAGCGCCGAGGGACAGGGGGCCATCGGCTACACCTTC.

The genes are TRBV20-1 and TRBJ2-3, with a weak D call TRBD2 (6 bases). Germline V gene lookup returns CDR1 DFQATT and CDR2 SNEGSKA (reference sequence). V was pared by 0 bases and J by 0 bases, with 10 bases between. This CDR3 contains 15 residues. The CDR3 bases are TGCAGTGCTAGAGATTACGGGGGTAGCACAGATACGCAGTATTTT. Encoded protein: CSARDYGGSTDTQYF.

Written as DNA, the CDR3 is TGTGCCAGCAGCGTAACCGGGGCAGGCGGGGAGCTGTTTTTT. As protein: CASSVTGAGGELFF. The V call is TRBV7-9, the J call TRBJ2-2; D may match TRBD1 or TRBD2 (5 bases each). The CDR3 totals 14 residues. V lost 5 bases to trimming and J lost 7 bases, with 14 bases between them. CDR1 SEHNR and CDR2 FQNEAQ come from the germline V gene (reference sequence).

In nucleotides, the CDR3 is TGTGCCAGCAGCCAAATTAGTCCGAGCTATGGCTACACCTTC. Amino acid sequence: CASSQISPSYGYTF. The rearrangement links TRBV3-1 to TRBJ1-2; D is uncertain. The CDR3 loop spans 14 amino acids. Per the germline V gene, CDR1 is LGHDT and CDR2 is YNNKEL (reference sequence). Trimming cost V 2 bases and J 4 bases, with 11 bases left between them.

The V call is TRBV6-5, the J call TRBJ2-7; D is perhaps TRBD2 (7 bases). This CDR3 spans 16 amino acids. The germline V gene encodes CDR1 MNHEY and CDR2 SVGAGI. V lost 2 bases, J lost 0 bases, and 14 bases lay in between. The CDR3 here is CASSYAGDYSSYEQYV. CDR3 nucleotides: TGTGCCAGCAGTTACGCAGGGGACTATAGCTCCTACGAGCAGTACGTC.

The chain combines TRBV14 with TRBJ2-2, with D maybe TRBD2 (6 bases). This CDR3 region has 17 residues. The V gene's germline CDR1 is SGHDN and CDR2 FVKESK. The V end lost 0 bases, the J end lost 1 base, and 12 bases lay between the germline ends. CDR3 coding DNA: TGTGCCAGCAGCCAAGAATACGGGAGTCTGAACACCGGGGAGCTGTTTTTT. It translates to CASSQEYGSLNTGELFF.

The chain joins TRBV29-1 to TRBJ1-2, with a possible D match to TRBD1 (6 bases). Germline V CDR1 and CDR2: SQVTM, ANQGSEA. This CDR3 contains 12 residues. Trimming took 3 bases from V and 7 from J, leaving 12 bases between them. CDR3 region: CSVDRGLRGYTF. CDR3 DNA sequence: TGCAGCGTTGACAGGGGACTACGTGGCTACACCTTC.

This clonotype was observed a few times. The genes are TRBV6-4 and TRBJ2-3, with no clear D. The germline V and J ends were trimmed by 0 bases and 3 bases, with 7 bases remaining between them. Germline values: CDR1 MRHNA, CDR2 SNTAGT. The CDR3 loop spans 14 amino acids. The DNA for the CDR3 is TGTGCCAGCAGTGACTCTCTGGGGACAGATACGCAGTATTTT. Translating gives CASSDSLGTDTQYF.

This clonotype has a single count. The chain joins TRBV7-2 to TRBJ1-2; D might be TRBD1 (5 bases). CDR1 and CDR2 from the germline V gene are SGHTA and FQGNSA. CDR3 size: 13 residues. Trimming stripped 1 base from V and 6 bases from J, with 9 bases between. The CDR3 region is CASSLVPRDGYTF. Written as DNA, the CDR3 is TGTGCCAGCAGCTTAGTCCCCAGGGATGGCTACACCTTC.